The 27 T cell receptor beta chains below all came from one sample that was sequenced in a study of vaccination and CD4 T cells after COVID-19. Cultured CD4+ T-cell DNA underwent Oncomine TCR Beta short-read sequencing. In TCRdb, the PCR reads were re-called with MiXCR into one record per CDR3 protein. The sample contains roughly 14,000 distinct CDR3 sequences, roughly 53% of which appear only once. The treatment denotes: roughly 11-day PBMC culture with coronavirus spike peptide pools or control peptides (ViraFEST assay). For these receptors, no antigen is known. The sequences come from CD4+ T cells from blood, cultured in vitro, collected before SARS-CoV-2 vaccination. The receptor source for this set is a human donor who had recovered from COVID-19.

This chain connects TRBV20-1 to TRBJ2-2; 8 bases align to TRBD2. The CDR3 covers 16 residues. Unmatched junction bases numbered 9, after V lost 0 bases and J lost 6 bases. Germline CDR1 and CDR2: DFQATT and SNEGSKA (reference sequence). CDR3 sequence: CSARDRAGDGSGELFF. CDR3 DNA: TGCAGTGCTAGAGATCGAGCGGGAGACGGTTCCGGGGAGCTGTTTTTT.

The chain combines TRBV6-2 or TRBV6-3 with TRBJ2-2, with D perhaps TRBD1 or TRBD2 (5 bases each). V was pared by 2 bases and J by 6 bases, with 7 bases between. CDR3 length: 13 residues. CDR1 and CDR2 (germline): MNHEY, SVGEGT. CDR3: CASSYRDAGELFF. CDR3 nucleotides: TGTGCCAGCAGTTACAGGGACGCCGGGGAGCTGTTTTTT.

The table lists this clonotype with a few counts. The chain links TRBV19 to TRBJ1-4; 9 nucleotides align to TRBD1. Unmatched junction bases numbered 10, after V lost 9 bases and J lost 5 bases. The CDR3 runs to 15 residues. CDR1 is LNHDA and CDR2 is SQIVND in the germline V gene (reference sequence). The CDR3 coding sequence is TGTGCCAGAACAGGGGGCGACCCGATAAATGAAAAACTGTTTTTT. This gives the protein CARTGGDPINEKLFF.

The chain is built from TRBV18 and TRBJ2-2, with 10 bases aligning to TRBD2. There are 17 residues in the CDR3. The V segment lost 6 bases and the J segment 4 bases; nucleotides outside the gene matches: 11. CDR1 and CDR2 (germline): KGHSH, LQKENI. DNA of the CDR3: TGTGCCAGCTCCTCCAACGGGACTAGCGTAATCACCGGGGAGCTGTTTTTT. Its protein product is CASSSNGTSVITGELFF.

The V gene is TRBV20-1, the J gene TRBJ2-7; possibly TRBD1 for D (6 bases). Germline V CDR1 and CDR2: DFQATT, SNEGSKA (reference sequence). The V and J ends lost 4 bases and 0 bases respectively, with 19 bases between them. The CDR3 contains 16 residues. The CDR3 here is CSATSTAGASSYEQYF. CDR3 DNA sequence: TGCAGTGCTACTTCAACGGCAGGGGCTAGCTCCTACGAGCAGTACTTC.

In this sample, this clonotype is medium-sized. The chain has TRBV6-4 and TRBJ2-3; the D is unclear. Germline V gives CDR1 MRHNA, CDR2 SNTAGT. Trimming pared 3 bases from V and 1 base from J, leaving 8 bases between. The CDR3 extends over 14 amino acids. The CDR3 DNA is TGTGCCAGCAGTGAGGTGCAGGGCACAGATACGCAGTATTTT. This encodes CASSEVQGTDTQYF.

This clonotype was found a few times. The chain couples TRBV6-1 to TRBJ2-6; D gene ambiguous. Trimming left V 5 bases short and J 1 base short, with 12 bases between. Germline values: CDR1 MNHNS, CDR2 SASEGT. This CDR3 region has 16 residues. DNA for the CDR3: TGTGCCAGCAGTCATGGACGGAGATCTGGGGCCAACGTCCTGACTTTC. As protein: CASSHGRRSGANVLTF.

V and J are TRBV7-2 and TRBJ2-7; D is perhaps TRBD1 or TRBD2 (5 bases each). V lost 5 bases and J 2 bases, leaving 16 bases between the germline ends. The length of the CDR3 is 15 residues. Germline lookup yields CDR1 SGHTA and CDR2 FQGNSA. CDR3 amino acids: CASSRNRGPTYEQYF. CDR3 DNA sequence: TGTGCCAGCAGCCGCAACCGGGGCCCGACCTACGAGCAGTACTTC.

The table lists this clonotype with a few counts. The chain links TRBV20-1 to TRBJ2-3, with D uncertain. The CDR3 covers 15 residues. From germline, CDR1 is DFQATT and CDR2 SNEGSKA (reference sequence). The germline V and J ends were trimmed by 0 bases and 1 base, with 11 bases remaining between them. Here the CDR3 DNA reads TGCAGTGCTAGAGATTTTGGCGGCCGCACAGATACGCAGTATTTT. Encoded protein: CSARDFGGRTDTQYF.

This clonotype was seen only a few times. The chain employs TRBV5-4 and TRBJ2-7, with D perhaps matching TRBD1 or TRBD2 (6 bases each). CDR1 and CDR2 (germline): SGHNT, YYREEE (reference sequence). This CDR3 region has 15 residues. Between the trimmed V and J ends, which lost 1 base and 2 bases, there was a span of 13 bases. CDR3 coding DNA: TGTGCCAGCAGCTTGACGGAGGGGGGAACCTACGAGCAGTACTTC. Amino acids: CASSLTEGGTYEQYF.

The CDR3 sequence is CASSIAGQEAGELFF. The CDR3 bases are TGTGCCAGTAGTATAGCGGGACAGGAGGCCGGGGAGCTGTTTTTT. V and J are TRBV19 and TRBJ2-2; 8 nucleotides line up with TRBD1. CDR3 length equals 15 residues. Germline lookup yields CDR1 LNHDA and CDR2 SQIVND (reference sequence). Trimming took 1 base from V and 6 from J; bases not matched to a gene: 4. Full variable domain (missing parts from reference TRBV19 and TRBJ2-2): DGGITQSPKYLFRKEGQNVTLSCEQNLNHDAMYWYRQDPGQGLRLIYYSQIVNDFQKGDIAEGYSVSREKKESFPLTVTSAQKNPTAFYLCASSIAGQEAGELFFGEGSRLTVL.

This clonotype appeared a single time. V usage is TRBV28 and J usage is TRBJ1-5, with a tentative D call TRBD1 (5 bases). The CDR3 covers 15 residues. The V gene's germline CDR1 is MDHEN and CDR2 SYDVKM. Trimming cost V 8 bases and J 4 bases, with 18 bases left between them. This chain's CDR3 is CASVRGVQGNQPQHF. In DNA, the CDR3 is TGTGCCAGCGTCCGGGGGGTTCAGGGTAATCAGCCCCAGCATTTT.

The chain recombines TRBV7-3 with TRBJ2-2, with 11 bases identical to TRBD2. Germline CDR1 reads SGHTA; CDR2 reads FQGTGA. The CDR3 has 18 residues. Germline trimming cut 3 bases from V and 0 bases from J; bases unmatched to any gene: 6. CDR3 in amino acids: CASSFTGLAAANTGELFF. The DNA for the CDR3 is TGTGCCAGCAGCTTCACGGGACTAGCGGCCGCGAACACCGGGGAGCTGTTTTTT.

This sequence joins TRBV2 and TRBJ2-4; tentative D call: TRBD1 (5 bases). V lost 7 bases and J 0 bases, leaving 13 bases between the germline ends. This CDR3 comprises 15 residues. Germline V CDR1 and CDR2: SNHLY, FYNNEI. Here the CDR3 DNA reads TGTGCCAGCACTCTACAGGACCCAGCCAAAAACATTCAGTACTTC. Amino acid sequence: CASTLQDPAKNIQYF.

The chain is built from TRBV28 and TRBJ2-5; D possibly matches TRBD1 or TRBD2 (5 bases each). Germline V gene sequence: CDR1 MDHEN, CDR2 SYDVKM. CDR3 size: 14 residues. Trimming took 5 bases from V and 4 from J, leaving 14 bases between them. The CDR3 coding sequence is TGTGCCAGCAGTGCGATCCAGGGAGTAGAGACCCAGTACTTC. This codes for CASSAIQGVETQYF.

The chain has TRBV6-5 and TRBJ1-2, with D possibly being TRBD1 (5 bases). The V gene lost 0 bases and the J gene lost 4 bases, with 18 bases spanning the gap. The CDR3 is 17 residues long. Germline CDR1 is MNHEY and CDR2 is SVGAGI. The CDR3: CASSYSRVTRRSYGYTF. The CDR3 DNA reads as TGTGCCAGCAGTTACTCCAGGGTCACACGGAGGTCCTATGGCTACACCTTC.

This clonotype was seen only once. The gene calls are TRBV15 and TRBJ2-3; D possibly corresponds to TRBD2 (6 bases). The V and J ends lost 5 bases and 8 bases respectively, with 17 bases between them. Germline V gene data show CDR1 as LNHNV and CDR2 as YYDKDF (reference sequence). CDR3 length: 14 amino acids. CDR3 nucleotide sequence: TGTGCCACCAGCCCTCGACTAGTTCTTGTTACGCAGTATTTT. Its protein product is CATSPRLVLVTQYF.

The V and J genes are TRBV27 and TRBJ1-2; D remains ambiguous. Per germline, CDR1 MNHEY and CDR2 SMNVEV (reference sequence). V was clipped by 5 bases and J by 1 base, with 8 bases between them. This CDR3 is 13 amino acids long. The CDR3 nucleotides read TGTGCCAGCAGTGGGAGACTTAACTATGGCTACACCTTC. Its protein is CASSGRLNYGYTF.

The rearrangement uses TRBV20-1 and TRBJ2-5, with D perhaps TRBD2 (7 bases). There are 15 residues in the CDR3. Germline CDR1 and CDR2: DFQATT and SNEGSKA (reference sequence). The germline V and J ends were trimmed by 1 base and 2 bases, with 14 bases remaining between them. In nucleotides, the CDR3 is TGCAGTGCTAGAGTCGCGGGGGCGCCTCAAGAGACCCAGTACTTC. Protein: CSARVAGAPQETQYF.

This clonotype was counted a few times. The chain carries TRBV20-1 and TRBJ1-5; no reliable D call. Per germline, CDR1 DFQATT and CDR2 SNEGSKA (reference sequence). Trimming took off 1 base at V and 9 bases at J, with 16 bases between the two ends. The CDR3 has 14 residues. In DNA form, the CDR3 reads TGCAGTGCTAGAGCGGTGGCCCGCTTAGGGCCCCAGCATTTT. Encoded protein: CSARAVARLGPQHF.

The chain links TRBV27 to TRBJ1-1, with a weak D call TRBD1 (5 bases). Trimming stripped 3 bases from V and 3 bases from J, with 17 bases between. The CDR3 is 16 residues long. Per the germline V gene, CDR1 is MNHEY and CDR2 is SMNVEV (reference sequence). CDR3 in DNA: TGTGCCAGCAGTTTTATTGGGGGATCCCCCGACACTGAAGCTTTCTTT. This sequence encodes CASSFIGGSPDTEAFF.

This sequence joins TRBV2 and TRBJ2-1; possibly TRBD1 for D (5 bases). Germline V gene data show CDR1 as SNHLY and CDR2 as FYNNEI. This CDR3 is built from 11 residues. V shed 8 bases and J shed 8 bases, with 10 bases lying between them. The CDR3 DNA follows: TGTGCCAGCGACAGCTTCGATGAGCAGTTCTTC. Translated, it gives CASDSFDEQFF.

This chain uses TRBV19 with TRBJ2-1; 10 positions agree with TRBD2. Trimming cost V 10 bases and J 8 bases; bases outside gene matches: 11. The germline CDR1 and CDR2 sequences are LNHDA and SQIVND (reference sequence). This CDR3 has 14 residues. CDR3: CATRASGSVYEQFF. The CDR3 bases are TGTGCCACCCGAGCTAGCGGGAGTGTCTATGAGCAGTTCTTC. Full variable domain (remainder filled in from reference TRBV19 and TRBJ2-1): DGGITQSPKYLFRKEGQNVTLSCEQNLNHDAMYWYRQDPGQGLRLIYYSQIVNDFQKGDIAEGYSVSREKKESFPLTVTSAQKNPTAFYLCATRASGSVYEQFFGPGTRLTVL.

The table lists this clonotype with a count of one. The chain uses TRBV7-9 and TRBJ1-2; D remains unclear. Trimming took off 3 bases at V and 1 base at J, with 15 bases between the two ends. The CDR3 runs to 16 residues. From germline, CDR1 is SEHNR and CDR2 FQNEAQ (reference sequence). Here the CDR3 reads CASSFPRPGGNYGYTF. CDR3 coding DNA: TGTGCCAGCAGCTTCCCGAGGCCCGGAGGTAACTATGGCTACACCTTC.

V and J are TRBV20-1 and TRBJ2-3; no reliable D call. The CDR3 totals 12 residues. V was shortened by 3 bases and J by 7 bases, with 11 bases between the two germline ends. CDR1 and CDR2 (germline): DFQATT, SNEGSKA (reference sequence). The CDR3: CSASIQFNTQYF. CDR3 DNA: TGCAGTGCTAGTATACAATTCAATACGCAGTATTTT.

The CDR3 DNA is TGTGCCAGCAGCCGCGGCGGGGGCACAGATACGCAGTATTTT. Protein: CASSRGGGTDTQYF. The chain is built from TRBV2 and TRBJ2-3; TRBD2 is a possible D gene (6 bases). The V and J ends lost 6 bases and 1 base respectively, with 11 bases between them. From germline, CDR1 is SNHLY and CDR2 FYNNEI. The CDR3 is 14 amino acids.

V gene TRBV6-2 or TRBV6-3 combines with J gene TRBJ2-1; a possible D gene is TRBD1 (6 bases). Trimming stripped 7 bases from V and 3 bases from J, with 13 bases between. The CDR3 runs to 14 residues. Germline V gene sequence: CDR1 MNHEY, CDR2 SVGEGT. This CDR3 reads CASKQGRIYNEQFF. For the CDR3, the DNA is TGTGCCAGCAAACAGGGTAGGATCTACAATGAGCAGTTCTTC.